Only one count was recorded for the clone carrying this TCR beta chain. These data come from a study of shared T cell receptors in the human thymus. Sequenced by immunoSEQ multiplex PCR; TCRdb stores in-frame clones only, minus some. The sample gives 700,000 or so clones, 80% to 90% of which show up once; under 0.012% is in the top ten. V lost 0 bases, J lost 4 bases, and 25 bases lay in between. Germline CDR1 is MGHRA and CDR2 is YSYEKL. CDR3 length: 20 residues. These same records also appear under a second study, on human thymus T cells. From that report: Donation came from healthy Finnish infants having corrective surgery for congenital heart defects. Thymic resections from corrective heart surgery supplied the tissue.

The sequencing sample was made of thymocytes. The chain joins TRBV4-1 to TRBJ2-4; D is undetermined. The receptor's source is a girl younger than two with a congenital heart defect. The CDR3 reads CASSQELESVSRQAKNIQYF. CDR3 DNA sequence: TGCGCCAGCAGCCAAGAATTGGAATCCGTGTCTCGACAAGCAAAAAACATTCAGTACTTC.